This entry concerns a single T cell receptor beta chain. This entry belongs to a study of T cells expressing NK-cell markers. One entry per CDR3 protein, without DNA, is what TCRdb gives after re-calling the 5' RACE reads. The sample data list 350,000 to 400,000 distinct CDR3 sequences. This receptor was identified in a woman aged 45-65 years in good health. Sequenced: blood T cells: a sorted CD56 or NKG2C T cell subset, CD4+ or CD8+ T cells, or bulk PBMC T cells (not recorded which).

CDR3 sequence reads: CASSLGASGRKTYNEQFF. This sequence joins TRBV7-9 and TRBJ2-1; TCRdb indicates TRBD2, and absent DNA this call remains unverified. CDR3 length: 18 amino acids. Germline V gives CDR1 SEHNR, CDR2 FQNEAQ (reference sequence).